Each of the 15 T cell receptor beta chains below was sequenced from the same sample in a study of T cell responses to AZD1222 COVID-19 vaccine. Clones were read by immunoSEQ multiplex PCR, and TCRdb kept only the in-frame ones, dropping some. The sample contains some 200,000 clones, roughly nine tenths of which appear only once. Sequencing used peripheral blood, obtained 28 days after the second AZD1222 dose. The origin of the receptors is an adult who received the AZD1222 COVID-19 vaccine.

J is TRBJ2-1 and V is TRBV10-2; TRBD1 agrees at 7 bases. There are 13 residues in the CDR3. J lost 5 bases, V lost 11 bases, and 9 bases had no gene match. CDR1 is WSHSY and CDR2 is SAAADI in the germline V gene. CDR3 sequence (DNA): TGCGCCGTACAGGGGATAAAAAACAATGAGCAGTTCTTC. Translation gives CAVQGIKNNEQFF.

The chain joins TRBV3-1 (or the pseudogene TRBV3-2) to TRBJ1-2; tentative D call: TRBD1 (5 bases). Germline V gene lookup returns CDR1 LGHDT and CDR2 YNNKEL (reference sequence). The CDR3 sequence is 15 residues long. The ends were cut back, 4 bases at V and 5 bases at J, with 17 bases in the middle. CDR3 DNA sequence: TGTGCCAGCAGCCTTCCCGGGACTCCATCTTATGGCTACACCTTC. Translated, it gives CASSLPGTPSYGYTF.

The rearrangement links TRBV5-1 to TRBJ2-7; D unclear. The germline V gene has CDR1 SGHRS and CDR2 YFSETQ. V shed 7 bases and J shed 0 bases, with 5 bases lying between them. This CDR3 is 11 amino acids long. The CDR3 DNA reads as TGCGCCAGCCGCTCCTCCTACGAGCAGTACTTC. Translating it yields CASRSSYEQYF.

The genes are TRBV27 and TRBJ1-3; D may be TRBD1 (6 bases). This CDR3 region has 15 residues. Germline CDR1 is MNHEY and CDR2 is SMNVEV (reference sequence). With 2 bases removed from V and 2 bases from J, the gap between germline ends came to 10 bases. This chain's CDR3 is CASSLQGLTGNTIYF. The CDR3 DNA is TGTGCCAGCAGTTTACAGGGGCTAACTGGAAACACCATATATTTT.

This clone showed up just a few times. The chain employs TRBV5-1 and TRBJ1-2, with 8 bases aligning to TRBD1. The CDR3 loop spans 12 amino acids. V was clipped by 4 bases and J by 8 bases; unmatched bases: 4. Germline loops: CDR1 SGHRS, CDR2 YFSETQ. CDR3 nucleotide sequence: TGCGCCAGCAGCGCCAGGGGGCTGGGCTACACCTTC. Encoded protein: CASSARGLGYTF.

This clone appeared once. The J gene is TRBJ1-1, the V gene TRBV2; 9 bases line up with TRBD1. Germline CDR1 and CDR2: SNHLY and FYNNEI. The CDR3 is 14 residues long. Germline trimming cut 6 bases from V and 4 bases from J; bases unmatched to any gene: 6. CDR3 loop: CASSKGQGSTEAFF. The CDR3 DNA follows: TGTGCCAGCAGCAAGGGACAGGGTAGCACTGAAGCTTTCTTT.

The V and J genes are TRBV9 and TRBJ1-1; D unclear. The CDR3 sequence is 15 residues long. The V gene lost 3 bases and the J gene lost 4 bases, with 16 bases spanning the gap. Looked up from germline, CDR1 is SGDLS and CDR2 is YYNGEE. For the CDR3, the DNA is TGTGCCAGCAGCGCCCGGGCCCCGGGGAGCACTGAAGCTTTCTTT. It codes for CASSARAPGSTEAFF. The full variable domain, completed using reference TRBV9 and TRBJ1-1, is DSGVTQTPKHLITATGQRVTLRCSPRSGDLSVYWYQQSLDQGLQFLIQYYNGEERAKGNILERFSAQQFPDLHSELNLSSLELGDSALYFCASSARAPGSTEAFFGQGTRLTVV.

The rearrangement joins TRBV14 to TRBJ2-7; 9 bases align to TRBD1. The junction had 5 bases not matched to a gene; V was cut back by 1 base and J by 4 bases. Germline loops: CDR1 SGHDN, CDR2 FVKESK. There are 15 residues in the CDR3. The CDR3 here is CASSQGGQGRYEQYF. DNA for the CDR3: TGTGCCAGCAGCCAAGGGGGACAGGGACGATACGAGCAGTACTTC.

This chain joins TRBV4-2 and TRBJ1-4; TRBD1 is a possible D gene (5 bases). Trimming took 1 base from V and 8 from J, leaving 17 bases between them. The CDR3 has 16 amino acids. The V gene's germline CDR1 is LGHNA and CDR2 YNFKEQ. CDR3 residues: CASSQASGQVGEKLFF. For the CDR3, the DNA is TGTGCCAGCAGCCAAGCGTCAGGGCAGGTTGGAGAAAAACTGTTTTTT.

V gene TRBV18 combines with J gene TRBJ1-4; 8 nucleotides line up with TRBD1. Germline values: CDR1 KGHSH, CDR2 LQKENI. CDR3 length: 13 residues. With V trimmed by 4 bases and J by 7 bases, 2 bases remained unmatched. Written as DNA, the CDR3 is TGTGCCAGCTCACTCGACAGGGGTGAAAAACTGTTTTTT. Protein sequence: CASSLDRGEKLFF.

J is TRBJ2-7 and V is TRBV18, with TRBD1 matching 9 bases. V trimming: 3 bases; J trimming: 3 bases; junction bases outside the gene matches: 6. The CDR3 is 15 residues long. The germline gives CDR1 KGHSH, CDR2 LQKENI. CDR3 residues: CASSPSGQGFYEQYF. CDR3 nucleotides: TGTGCCAGCTCACCTTCCGGACAGGGGTTCTACGAGCAGTACTTC.

The chain uses TRBV10-1 and TRBJ1-4; D not certain. The germline V gene encodes CDR1 WNHNN and CDR2 SYGVQD (reference sequence). V gave up 3 bases and J gave up 0 bases, with 5 bases separating them. CDR3 length equals 14 residues. The CDR3: CASSDSPTNEKLFF. CDR3 bases: TGCGCCAGCAGTGACAGTCCAACTAATGAAAAACTGTTTTTT.

The chain joins TRBV7-9 to TRBJ1-1, with D perhaps TRBD1 (5 bases). Trimming removed 4 bases from V and 11 bases from J, with 14 bases in between. Germline lookup yields CDR1 SEHNR and CDR2 FQNEAQ (reference sequence). The CDR3 length is 12 residues. The CDR3 DNA follows: TGTGCCAGCAGCTCCGGGACCTTGGGGGCTTTCTTT. This translates into CASSSGTLGAFF.

This chain joins TRBV12-5 and TRBJ1-4; D is unresolved. Germline-derived CDR1 and CDR2 are LGHNT and FRNRAP. There are 12 residues in the CDR3. V gave up 2 bases and J gave up 8 bases, with 6 bases separating them. CDR3 in amino acids: CASGLHIEKLFF. The CDR3 DNA reads as TGTGCTAGTGGTTTGCACATCGAAAAACTGTTTTTT.

The CDR3 coding sequence is TGTGCCAGCAGCATTTCACCGGGACAGGGCTATGGCTACACCTTC. Amino acids: CASSISPGQGYGYTF. The chain has TRBV7-2 and TRBJ1-2; 9 positions agree with TRBD1. The junction had 8 bases not matched to a gene; V was cut back by 5 bases and J by 4 bases. This CDR3 is 15 amino acids long. CDR1 and CDR2 from the germline V gene are SGHTA and FQGNSA. Drawing the rest from reference TRBV7-2 and TRBJ1-2, the complete variable domain is GAGVSQSPSNKVTEKGKDVELRCDPISGHTALYWYRQSLGQGLEFLIYFQGNSAPDKSGLPSDRFSAERTGGSVSTLTIQRTQQEDSAVYLCASSISPGQGYGYTFGSGTRLTVV.